This TCR beta chain is drawn from a study of OX40 agonist ivuxolimab in advanced cancers. Method: immunoSEQ multiplex PCR; TCRdb's copy keeps in-frame clones and lacks some. The sample records about 77,000 clones, around 83% being singletons. Germline CDR1 reads SQVTM; CDR2 reads ANQGSEA. The length of the CDR3 is 11 residues. Trimming took off 4 bases at V and 6 bases at J, with 9 bases between the two ends. The sequence came from an adult with an advanced solid tumor such as melanoma, head and neck, liver or kidney cancer. Sequencing used CD4+ or CD8+ T cells sorted from blood, obtained in a trial of the OX40 agonist ivuxolimab. This chain links TRBV29-1 with TRBJ1-1; D is ambiguous. CDR3 loop: CSVGGFAEAFF. DNA for the CDR3: TGCAGCGTTGGAGGGTTTGCTGAAGCTTTCTTT. Filled out from reference TRBV29-1 and TRBJ1-1, the complete variable domain reads SAVISQKPSRDICQRGTSLTIQCQVDSQVTMMFWYRQQPGQSLTLIATANQGSEATYESGFVIDKFPISRPNLTFSTLTVSNMSPEDSSIYLCSVGGFAEAFFGQGTRLTVV.